Listed below are T cell receptor beta chains from one sample, sequenced in a study of CD8 T cells in ankylosing spondylitis. TCRdb called the 5' RACE reads again in MiXCR, with one record for every CDR3 protein. The sample shows a few hundred thousand distinct CDR3 sequences, 15% to 20% of them seen only once. Input material: blood, either unsorted or a sorted T cell fraction (not recorded which). The receptors originated from a male donor with ankylosing spondylitis or in good health (not recorded which). The CDR3 runs from the conserved cysteine through the conserved F or W. A D gene is named only where the DNA matches it firmly. The size of a clone is reported for some rows only, either as once, few or many, or as a class for expanded clones.

J: TRBJ2-7; D: TRBD1; size: -; V: TRBV4-3; CDR3: CASSQDRGTGAYEQYF; DNA: TGCGCCAGCAGCCAAGATCGAGGGACAGGGGCATACGAGCAGTACTTC
J: TRBJ2-7; D: -; size: -; V: TRBV6-1; CDR3: CASSTGTVTYEQYF; DNA: TGTGCCAGCAGTACCGGGACGGTCACCTACGAGCAGTACTTC
J: TRBJ2-5; D: -; size: few; V: TRBV7-2; CDR3: CASSLFGNQETQYF; DNA: TGTGCCAGCAGCTTATTCGGGAACCAAGAGACCCAGTACTTC
J: TRBJ1-1; D: -; size: few; V: TRBV4-1; CDR3: CASSQTNLQGYTEAFF; DNA: TGCGCCAGCAGCCAGACAAACCTTCAGGGGTATACTGAAGCTTTCTTT
J: TRBJ2-2; D: TRBD2; size: few; V: TRBV20-1; CDR3: CSASDILAGGPDTGELFF; DNA: TGCAGTGCTAGTGACATACTAGCGGGAGGGCCGGACACCGGGGAGCTGTTTTTT
J: TRBJ2-1; D: -; size: -; V: TRBV4-2; CDR3: CASSQEELSSYNEQFF; DNA: TGTGCCAGCAGCCAAGAGGAACTATCCTCCTACAATGAGCAGTTCTTC
J: TRBJ2-7; D: -; size: -; V: TRBV9; CDR3: CASSAGADSYEQYF; DNA: TGTGCCAGCAGCGCCGGGGCGGACTCCTACGAGCAGTACTTC
J: TRBJ2-5; D: -; size: few; V: TRBV4-1; CDR3: CASSILWGNQETQYF; DNA: TGCGCCAGCAGCATTCTCTGGGGGAACCAAGAGACCCAGTACTTC
J: TRBJ2-1; D: -; size: -; V: TRBV29-1; CDR3: CSVVPTSYNEQFF; DNA: TGCAGCGTTGTTCCTACCTCCTACAATGAGCAGTTCTTC
J: TRBJ2-3; D: -; size: -; V: TRBV24-1; CDR3: CATSDFDTSGTDTQYF; DNA: TGTGCCACCAGTGATTTCGACACTTCAGGAACAGATACGCAGTATTTT